The TCR beta chain under discussion was sequenced for a study of neurological immune-mediated disorders. Trimming shortened V by 1 base and J by 3 bases, and 10 bases separated the two germline ends. Germline CDR1 reads SGHKS; CDR2 reads YYEKEE (reference sequence). The CDR3 runs 14 residues. Unsorted libraries were prepared from 2 million PBMCs held at -80 C. TCRdb used MiXCR to reprocess the 5' RACE reads, holding one entry per CDR3 protein. Seen here are around 46,000 distinct CDR3 sequences, approximately 4.5% observed once, and the top ten hold 5.5% to 6%. The specimen was PBMCs. The source of this sequence is a woman aged 55-70 years with multiple sclerosis. The V call is TRBV5-5, the J call TRBJ1-2, with D possibly TRBD1 on 6 matching bases. CDR3 amino acids: CASSLRGGYYGYTF. CDR3 bases: TGTGCCAGCAGCTTGAGGGGGGGATACTATGGCTACACCTTC. The complete variable domain, with remaining parts taken from reference TRBV5-5 and TRBJ1-2, reads DAGVTQSPTHLIKTRGQQVTLRCSPISGHKSVSWYQQVLGQGPQFIFQYYEKEERGRGNFPDRFSARQFPNYSSELNVNALLLGDSALYLCASSLRGGYYGYTFGSGTRLTVV.